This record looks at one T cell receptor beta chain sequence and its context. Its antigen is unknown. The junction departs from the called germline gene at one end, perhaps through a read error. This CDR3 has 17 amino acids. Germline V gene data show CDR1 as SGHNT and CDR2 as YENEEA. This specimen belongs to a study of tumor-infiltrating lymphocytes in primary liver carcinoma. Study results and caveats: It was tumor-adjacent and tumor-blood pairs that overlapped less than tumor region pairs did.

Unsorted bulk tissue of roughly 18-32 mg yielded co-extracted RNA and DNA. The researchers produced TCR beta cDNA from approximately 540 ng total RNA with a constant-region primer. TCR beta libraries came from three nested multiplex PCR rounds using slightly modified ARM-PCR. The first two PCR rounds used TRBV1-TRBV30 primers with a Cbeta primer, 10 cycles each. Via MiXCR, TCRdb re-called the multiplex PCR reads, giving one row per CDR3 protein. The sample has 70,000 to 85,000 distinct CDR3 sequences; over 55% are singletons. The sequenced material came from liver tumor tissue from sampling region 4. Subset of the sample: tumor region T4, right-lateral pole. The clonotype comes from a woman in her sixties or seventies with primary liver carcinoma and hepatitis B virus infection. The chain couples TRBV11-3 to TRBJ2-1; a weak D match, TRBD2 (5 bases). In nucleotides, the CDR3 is TGTGCCAGCAGCTTAGGGTCCGGCGGGCTTTCATACAATGAGCAGTTTTTC. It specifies CASSLGSGGLSYNEQFF.